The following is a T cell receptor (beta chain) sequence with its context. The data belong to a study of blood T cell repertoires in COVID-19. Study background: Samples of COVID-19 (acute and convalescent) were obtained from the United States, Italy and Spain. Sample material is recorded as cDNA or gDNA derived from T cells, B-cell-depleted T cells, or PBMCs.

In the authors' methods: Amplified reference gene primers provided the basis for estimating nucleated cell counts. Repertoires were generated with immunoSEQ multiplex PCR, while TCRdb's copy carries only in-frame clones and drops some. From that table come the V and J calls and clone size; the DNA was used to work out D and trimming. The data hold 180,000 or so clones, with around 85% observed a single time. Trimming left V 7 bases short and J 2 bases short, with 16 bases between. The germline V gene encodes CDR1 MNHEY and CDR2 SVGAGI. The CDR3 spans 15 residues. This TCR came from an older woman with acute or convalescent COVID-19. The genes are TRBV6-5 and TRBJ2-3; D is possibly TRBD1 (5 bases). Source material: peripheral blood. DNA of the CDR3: TGTGCCAGCATTACAGGACAACCATTCACAGATACGCAGTATTTT. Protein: CASITGQPFTDTQYF.